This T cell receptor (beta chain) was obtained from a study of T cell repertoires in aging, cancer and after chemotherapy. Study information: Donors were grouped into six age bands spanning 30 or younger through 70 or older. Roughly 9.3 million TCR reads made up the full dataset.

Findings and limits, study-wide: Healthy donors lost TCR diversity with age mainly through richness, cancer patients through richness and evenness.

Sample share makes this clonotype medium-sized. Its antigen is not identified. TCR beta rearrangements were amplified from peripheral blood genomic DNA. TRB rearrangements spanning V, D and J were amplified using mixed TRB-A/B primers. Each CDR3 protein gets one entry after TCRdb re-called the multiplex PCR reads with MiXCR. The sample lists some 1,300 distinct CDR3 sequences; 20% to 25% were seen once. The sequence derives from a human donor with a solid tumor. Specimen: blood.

The CDR3 DNA is TGTGCCAGCAGCCCCATGCCTAGCCCTAGCACAGATACGCAGTATTTT. The encoded protein is CASSPMPSPSTDTQYF. The rearrangement links TRBV6-5 to TRBJ2-3; tentatively, D is TRBD2 (5 bases). Germline CDR1 MNHEY, CDR2 SVGAGI. V lost 6 bases, J lost 0 bases, and 16 bases lay in between. The CDR3 runs to 16 residues.